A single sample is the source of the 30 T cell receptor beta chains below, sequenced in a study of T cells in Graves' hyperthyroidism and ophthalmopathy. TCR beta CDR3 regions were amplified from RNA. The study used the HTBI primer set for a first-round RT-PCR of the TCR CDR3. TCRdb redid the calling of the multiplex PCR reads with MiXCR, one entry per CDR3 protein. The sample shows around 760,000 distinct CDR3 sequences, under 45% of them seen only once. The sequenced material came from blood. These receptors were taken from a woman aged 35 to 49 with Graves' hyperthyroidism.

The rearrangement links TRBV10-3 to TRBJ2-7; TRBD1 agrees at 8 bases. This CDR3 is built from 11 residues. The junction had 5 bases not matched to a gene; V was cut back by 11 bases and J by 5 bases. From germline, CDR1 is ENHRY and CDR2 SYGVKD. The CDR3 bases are TGTGCCGCGGGACAGGAAGACGAGCAGTACTTC. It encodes CAAGQEDEQYF.

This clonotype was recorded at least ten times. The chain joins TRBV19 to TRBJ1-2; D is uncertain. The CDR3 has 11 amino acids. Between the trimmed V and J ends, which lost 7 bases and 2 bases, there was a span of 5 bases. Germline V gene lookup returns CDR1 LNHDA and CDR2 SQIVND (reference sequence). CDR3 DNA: TGTGCCAGTATGGAGAACTATGGCTACACCTTC. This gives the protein CASMENYGYTF.

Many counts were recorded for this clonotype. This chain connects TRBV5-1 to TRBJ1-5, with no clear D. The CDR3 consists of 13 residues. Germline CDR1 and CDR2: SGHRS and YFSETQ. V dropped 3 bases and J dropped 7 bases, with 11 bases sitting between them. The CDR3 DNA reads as TGCGCCAGCAGCTCAACACCGGGGCAGCCCCAGCATTTT. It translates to CASSSTPGQPQHF. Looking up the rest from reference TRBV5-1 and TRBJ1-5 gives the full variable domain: KAGVTQTPRYLIKTRGQQVTLSCSPISGHRSVSWYQQTPGQGLQFLFEYFSETQRNKGNFPGRFSGRQFSNSRSEMNVSTLELGDSALYLCASSSTPGQPQHFGDGTRLSIL.

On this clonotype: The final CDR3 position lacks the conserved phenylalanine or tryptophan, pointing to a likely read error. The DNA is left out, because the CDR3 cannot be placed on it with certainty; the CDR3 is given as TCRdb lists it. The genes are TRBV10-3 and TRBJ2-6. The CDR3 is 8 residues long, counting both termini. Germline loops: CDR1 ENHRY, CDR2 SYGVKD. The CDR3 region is CAISESDV.

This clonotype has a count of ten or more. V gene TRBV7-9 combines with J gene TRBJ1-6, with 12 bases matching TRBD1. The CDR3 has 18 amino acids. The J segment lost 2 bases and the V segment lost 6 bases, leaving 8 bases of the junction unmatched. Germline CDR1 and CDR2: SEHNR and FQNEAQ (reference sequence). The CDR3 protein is CASRPGTGGAAYNSPLHF. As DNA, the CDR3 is TGTGCCAGCAGGCCTGGGACAGGGGGCGCCGCCTATAATTCACCCCTCCACTTT.

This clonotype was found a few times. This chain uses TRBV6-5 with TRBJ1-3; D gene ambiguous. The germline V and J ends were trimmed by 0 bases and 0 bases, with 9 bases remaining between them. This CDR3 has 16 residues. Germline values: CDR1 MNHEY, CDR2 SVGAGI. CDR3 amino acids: CASSYSPDHSGNTIYF. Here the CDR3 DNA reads TGTGCCAGCAGTTACTCCCCGGACCACTCTGGAAACACCATATATTTT.

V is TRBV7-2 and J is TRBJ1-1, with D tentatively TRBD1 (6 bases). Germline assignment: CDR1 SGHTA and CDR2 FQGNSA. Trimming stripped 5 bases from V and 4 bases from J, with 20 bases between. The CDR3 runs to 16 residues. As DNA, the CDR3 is TGTGCCAGCAGCGGATGGGACACAAGGACGTTCACTGAAGCTTTCTTT. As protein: CASSGWDTRTFTEAFF. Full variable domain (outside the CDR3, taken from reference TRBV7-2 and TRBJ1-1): GAGVSQSPSNKVTEKGKDVELRCDPISGHTALYWYRQSLGQGLEFLIYFQGNSAPDKSGLPSDRFSAERTGGSVSTLTIQRTQQEDSAVYLCASSGWDTRTFTEAFFGQGTRLTVV.

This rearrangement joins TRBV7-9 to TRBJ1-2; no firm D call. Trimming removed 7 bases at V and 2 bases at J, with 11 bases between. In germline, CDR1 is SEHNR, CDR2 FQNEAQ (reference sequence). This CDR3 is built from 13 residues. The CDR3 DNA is TGTGCCAGCACCCTAGACACCAACTATGGCTACACCTTC. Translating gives CASTLDTNYGYTF.

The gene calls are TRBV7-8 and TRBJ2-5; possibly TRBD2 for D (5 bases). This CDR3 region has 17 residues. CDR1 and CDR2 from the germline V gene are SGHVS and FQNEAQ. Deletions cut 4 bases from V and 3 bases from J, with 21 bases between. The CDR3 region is CASSSKKPTNPEETQYF. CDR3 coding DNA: TGTGCCAGCAGCTCAAAGAAACCGACTAACCCCGAAGAGACCCAGTACTTC.

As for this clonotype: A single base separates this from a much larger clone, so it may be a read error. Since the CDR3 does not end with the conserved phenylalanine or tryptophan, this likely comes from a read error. CDR3 sequence reads: CASTSAGGPKTQYL. For the CDR3, the DNA is TGTGCCAGCACCTCAGCGGGAGGGCCGAAGACCCAGTACCTC. This sequence joins TRBV7-6 and TRBJ2-5; 10 nucleotides agree with TRBD2. CDR1 and CDR2 from the germline V gene are SGHVS and FNYEAQ. This CDR3 is 14 amino acids long. The V gene end was trimmed by 7 bases and the J gene end by 6 bases; junction bases not matched to a gene: 8.

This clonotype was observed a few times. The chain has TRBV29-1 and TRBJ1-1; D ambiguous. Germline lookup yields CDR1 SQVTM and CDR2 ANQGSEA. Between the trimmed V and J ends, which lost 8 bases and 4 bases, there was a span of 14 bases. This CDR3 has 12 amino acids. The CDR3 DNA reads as TGCAGCTTAGCGCGGGCGCGCACTGAAGCTTTCTTT. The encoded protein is CSLARARTEAFF. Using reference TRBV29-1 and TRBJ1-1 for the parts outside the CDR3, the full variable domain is SAVISQKPSRDICQRGTSLTIQCQVDSQVTMMFWYRQQPGQSLTLIATANQGSEATYESGFVIDKFPISRPNLTFSTLTVSNMSPEDSSIYLCSLARARTEAFFGQGTRLTVV.

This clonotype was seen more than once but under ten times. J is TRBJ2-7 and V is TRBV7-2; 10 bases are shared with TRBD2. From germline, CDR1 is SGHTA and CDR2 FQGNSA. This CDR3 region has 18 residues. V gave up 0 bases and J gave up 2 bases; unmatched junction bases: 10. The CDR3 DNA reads TGTGCCAGCAGCTTAGCTAGCGGGGGGCCCCGTTTAACCTACGAGCAGTACTTC. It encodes CASSLASGGPRLTYEQYF.

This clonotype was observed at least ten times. The CDR3 bases are TGCAGTGCTAGAGACAGGGGACGCGCAGCCCTCCACTTT. Translation gives CSARDRGRAALHF. The V gene is TRBV20-1, the J gene TRBJ1-6, with D maybe TRBD1 (6 bases). Trimming took off 0 bases at V and 14 bases at J, with 14 bases between the two ends. This CDR3 contains 13 residues. The germline V gene encodes CDR1 DFQATT and CDR2 SNEGSKA (reference sequence).

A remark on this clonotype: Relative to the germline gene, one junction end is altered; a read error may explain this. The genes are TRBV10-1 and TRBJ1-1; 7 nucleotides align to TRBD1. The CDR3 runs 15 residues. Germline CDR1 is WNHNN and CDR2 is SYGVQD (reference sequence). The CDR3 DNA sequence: TGTGCCAGCAGAAAACAGGGGCAGTTGAACACTGAAGCTTTCTTT. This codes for CASRKQGQLNTEAFF.

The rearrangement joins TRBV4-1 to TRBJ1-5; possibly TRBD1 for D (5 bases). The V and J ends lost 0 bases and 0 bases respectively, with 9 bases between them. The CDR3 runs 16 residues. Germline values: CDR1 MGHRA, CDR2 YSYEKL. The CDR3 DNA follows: TGCGCCAGCAGCCAAGAGGGCAGGGTTAGCAATCAGCCCCAGCATTTT. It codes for CASSQEGRVSNQPQHF.

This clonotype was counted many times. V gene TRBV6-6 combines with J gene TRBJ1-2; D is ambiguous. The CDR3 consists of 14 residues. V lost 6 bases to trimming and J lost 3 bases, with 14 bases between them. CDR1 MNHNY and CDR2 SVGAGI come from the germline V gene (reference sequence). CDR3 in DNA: TGTGCCAGCAGCCCCCGCCGGGGAGACTATGGCTACACCTTC. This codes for CASSPRRGDYGYTF.

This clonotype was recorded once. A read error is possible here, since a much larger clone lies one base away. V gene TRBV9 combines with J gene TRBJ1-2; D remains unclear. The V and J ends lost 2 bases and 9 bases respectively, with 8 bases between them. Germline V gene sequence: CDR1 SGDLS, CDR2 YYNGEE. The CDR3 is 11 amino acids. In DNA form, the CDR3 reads TGTGCCAGCAGCGTCGACCCGAGCTACACCTTC. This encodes CASSVDPSYTF. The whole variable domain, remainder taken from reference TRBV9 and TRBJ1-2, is DSGVTQTPKHLITATGQRVTLRCSPRSGDLSVYWYQQSLDQGLQFLIQYYNGEERAKGNILERFSAQQFPDLHSELNLSSLELGDSALYFCASSVDPSYTFGSGTRLTVV.

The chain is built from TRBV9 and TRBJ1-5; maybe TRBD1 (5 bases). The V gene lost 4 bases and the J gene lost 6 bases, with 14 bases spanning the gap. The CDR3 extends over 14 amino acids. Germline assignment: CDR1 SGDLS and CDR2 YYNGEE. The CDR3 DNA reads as TGTGCCAGCAGCTCAATTTGGGGGGTTCAGCCCCAGCATTTT. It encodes CASSSIWGVQPQHF. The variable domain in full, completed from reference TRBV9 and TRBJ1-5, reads DSGVTQTPKHLITATGQRVTLRCSPRSGDLSVYWYQQSLDQGLQFLIQYYNGEERAKGNILERFSAQQFPDLHSELNLSSLELGDSALYFCASSSIWGVQPQHFGDGTRLSIL.

CDR3 protein: CASSLEGGSRNEQFF. The CDR3 coding sequence is TGCGCCAGCAGCTTGGAAGGGGGCAGCCGCAATGAGCAGTTCTTC. This chain joins TRBV5-1 and TRBJ2-1; 7 bases match TRBD1. Germline CDR1 and CDR2: SGHRS and YFSETQ. Trimming took 0 bases from V and 6 from J; bases not matched to a gene: 6. The CDR3 totals 15 residues.

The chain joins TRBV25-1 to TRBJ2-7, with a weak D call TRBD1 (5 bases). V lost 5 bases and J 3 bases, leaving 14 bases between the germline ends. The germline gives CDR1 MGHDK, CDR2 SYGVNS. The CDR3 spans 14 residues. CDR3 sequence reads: CASSNTDKGYEQYF. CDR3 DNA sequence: TGTGCCAGCAGTAACACGGACAAGGGCTACGAGCAGTACTTC.

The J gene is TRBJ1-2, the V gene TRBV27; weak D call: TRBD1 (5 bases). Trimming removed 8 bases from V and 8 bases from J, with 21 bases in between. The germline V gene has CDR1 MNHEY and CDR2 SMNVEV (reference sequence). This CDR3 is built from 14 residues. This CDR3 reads CASQPLGRVGGYTF. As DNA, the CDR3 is TGTGCCAGCCAACCCTTAGGCAGGGTCGGCGGCTACACCTTC.

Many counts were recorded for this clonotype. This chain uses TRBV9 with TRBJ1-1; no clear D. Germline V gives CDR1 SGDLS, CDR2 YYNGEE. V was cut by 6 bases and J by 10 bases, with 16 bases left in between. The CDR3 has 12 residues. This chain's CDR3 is CASTNKAGPAFF. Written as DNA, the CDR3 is TGTGCCAGCACCAACAAGGCCGGGCCAGCTTTCTTT.

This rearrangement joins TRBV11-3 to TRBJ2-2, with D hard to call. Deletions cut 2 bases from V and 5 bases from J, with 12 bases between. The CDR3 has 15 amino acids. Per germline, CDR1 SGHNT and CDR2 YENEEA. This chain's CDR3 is CASSLSSIGTGELFF. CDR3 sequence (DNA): TGTGCCAGCAGCTTATCGAGCATAGGTACCGGGGAGCTGTTTTTT.

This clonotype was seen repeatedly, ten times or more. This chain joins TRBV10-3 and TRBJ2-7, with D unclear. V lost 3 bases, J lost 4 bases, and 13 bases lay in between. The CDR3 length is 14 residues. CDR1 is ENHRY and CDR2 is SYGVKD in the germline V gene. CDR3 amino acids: CAISDELPAYEQYF. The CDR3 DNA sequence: TGTGCCATCAGTGACGAGCTTCCCGCTTACGAGCAGTACTTC.

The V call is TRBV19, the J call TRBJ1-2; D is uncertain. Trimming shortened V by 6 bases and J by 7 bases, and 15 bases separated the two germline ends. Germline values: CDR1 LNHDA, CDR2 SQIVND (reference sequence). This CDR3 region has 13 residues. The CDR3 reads CASSQREGGGYTF. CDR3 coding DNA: TGTGCCAGTAGCCAAAGAGAGGGAGGTGGCTACACCTTC.

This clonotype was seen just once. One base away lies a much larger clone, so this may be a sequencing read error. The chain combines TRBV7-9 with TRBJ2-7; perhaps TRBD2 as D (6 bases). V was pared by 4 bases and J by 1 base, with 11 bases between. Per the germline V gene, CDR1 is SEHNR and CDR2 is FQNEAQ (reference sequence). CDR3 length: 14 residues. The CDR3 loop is CASSSAGPSYEQYF. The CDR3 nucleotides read TGTGCCAGCAGCTCGGCGGGGCCATCCTACGAGCAGTACTTC.

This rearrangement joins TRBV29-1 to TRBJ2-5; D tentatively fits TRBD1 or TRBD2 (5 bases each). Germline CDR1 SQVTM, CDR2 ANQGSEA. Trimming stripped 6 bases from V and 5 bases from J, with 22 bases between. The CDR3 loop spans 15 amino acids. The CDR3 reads CSVADLRGLRETQYF. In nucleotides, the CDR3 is TGCAGCGTAGCGGACCTTAGGGGTCTAAGGGAGACCCAGTACTTC.

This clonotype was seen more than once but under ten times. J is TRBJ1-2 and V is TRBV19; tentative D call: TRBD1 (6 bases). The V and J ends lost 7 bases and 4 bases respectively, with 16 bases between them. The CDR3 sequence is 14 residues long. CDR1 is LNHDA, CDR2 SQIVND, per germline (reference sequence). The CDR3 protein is CASNRDILLYGYTF. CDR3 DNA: TGTGCCAGTAATCGGGACATCCTCCTCTATGGCTACACCTTC.

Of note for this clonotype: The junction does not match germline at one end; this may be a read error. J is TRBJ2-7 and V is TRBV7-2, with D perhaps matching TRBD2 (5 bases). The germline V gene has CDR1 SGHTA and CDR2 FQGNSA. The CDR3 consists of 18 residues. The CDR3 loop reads CASSPTEGLERVTGELYF. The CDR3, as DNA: TGTGCCAGCAGCCCAACCGAAGGACTGGAGCGAGTCACCGGGGAGCTGTACTTC.

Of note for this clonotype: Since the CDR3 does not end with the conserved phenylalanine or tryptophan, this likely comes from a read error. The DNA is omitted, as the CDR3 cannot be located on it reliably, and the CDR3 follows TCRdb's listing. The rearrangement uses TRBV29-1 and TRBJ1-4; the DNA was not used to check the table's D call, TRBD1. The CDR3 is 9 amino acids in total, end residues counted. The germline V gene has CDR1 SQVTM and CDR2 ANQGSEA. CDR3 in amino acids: CSVGTGVYY.